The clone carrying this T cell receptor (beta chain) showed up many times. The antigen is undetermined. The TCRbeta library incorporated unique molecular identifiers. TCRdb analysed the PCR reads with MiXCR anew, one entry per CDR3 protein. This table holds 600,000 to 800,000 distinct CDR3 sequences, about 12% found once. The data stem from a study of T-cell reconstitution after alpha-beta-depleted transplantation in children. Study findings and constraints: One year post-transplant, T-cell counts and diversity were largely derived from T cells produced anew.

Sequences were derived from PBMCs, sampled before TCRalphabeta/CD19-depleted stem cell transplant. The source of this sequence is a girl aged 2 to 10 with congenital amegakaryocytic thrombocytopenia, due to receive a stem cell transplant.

The CDR3 spells CAISEGWDTYEQYF. Written as DNA, the CDR3 is TGTGCCATCAGTGAGGGCTGGGACACCTACGAGCAGTACTTC. This sequence joins TRBV10-3 and TRBJ2-7, with D maybe TRBD1 (6 bases). CDR3 length: 14 amino acids. V was trimmed by 2 bases and J by 2 bases, leaving 10 bases between them. Germline CDR1 reads ENHRY; CDR2 reads SYGVKD.